The next 20 T cell receptor beta chains were all read from a single sample in a study of blood T cells in healthy people across ages. Combining a sample-barcoded 5' primer with a J-beta primer mix, a second PCR ran for 7 to 11 cycles. TCRdb processed the 5' RACE reads anew with MiXCR; each CDR3 protein has one entry. The data show about 1.7 million distinct CDR3 sequences, with approximately 28% seen just once and less than 9.5% held by the top ten. The specimen sequenced was blood. Receptor source: a woman younger than 45 in good health.

A single count supports this clonotype. A much larger clone differs from this one at a single base, so this may be a read error. The chain recombines TRBV4-1 with TRBJ2-6; D ambiguous. This CDR3 has 17 amino acids. Per the germline V gene, CDR1 is MGHRA and CDR2 is YSYEKL. CDR3 DNA: TGCGCCCGCAGCCACAGCATCCAGAGCTCTGGGGCCAACGTCCTGACTTTC. Translating it yields CARSHSIQSSGANVLTF.

This clonotype was detected a few times. The chain combines TRBV27 with TRBJ1-1; no firm D call. The CDR3 has 18 residues. Trimming shortened V by 0 bases and J by 3 bases, and 20 bases separated the two germline ends. The germline CDR1 and CDR2 sequences are MNHEY and SMNVEV (reference sequence). In DNA form, the CDR3 reads TGTGCCAGCAGTTTATCATCTCAAATTGGGGAGGCGGACACTGAAGCTTTCTTT. Encoded protein: CASSLSSQIGEADTEAFF.

This clonotype was found a few times. The chain combines TRBV20-1 with TRBJ1-1; 10 positions match TRBD1. The V segment lost 2 bases and the J segment 7 bases; nucleotides outside the gene matches: 13. CDR3 length: 16 residues. Germline assignment: CDR1 DFQATT and CDR2 SNEGSKA (reference sequence). The DNA of the CDR3 is TGCAGTGCTAGACCCCGGGACAGGGGTTCGTCGGTTGAAGCTTTCTTT. Encoded protein: CSARPRDRGSSVEAFF.

This clonotype has only a few counts. The rearrangement uses TRBV6-6 and TRBJ2-5, with D maybe TRBD2 (6 bases). Looked up from germline, CDR1 is MNHNY and CDR2 is SVGAGI (reference sequence). Trimming stripped 2 bases from V and 3 bases from J, with 16 bases between. CDR3 length equals 16 residues. CDR3 protein: CASSYRRVGGEETQYF. In DNA form, the CDR3 reads TGTGCCAGCAGTTACCGAAGGGTGGGGGGTGAAGAGACCCAGTACTTC.

As regards this clonotype: With a much larger clone just one base away, this may be a read error. The chain couples TRBV5-1 to TRBJ2-5, with D maybe TRBD1 (6 bases). CDR1 and CDR2 from the germline V gene are SGHRS and YFSETQ. This CDR3 spans 16 amino acids. Trimming removed 4 bases at V and 7 bases at J, with 23 bases between. The CDR3 loop reads CASSQFLQGRPRTQYF. Here the CDR3 DNA reads TGCGCCAGCAGCCAATTCCTACAGGGACGACCCAGGACCCAGTACTTC.

At least ten counts were recorded for this clonotype. The genes are TRBV6-5 and TRBJ2-1, with a weak D call TRBD2 (6 bases). Germline V gene lookup returns CDR1 MNHEY and CDR2 SVGAGI. This CDR3 contains 14 residues. The V gene lost 0 bases and the J gene lost 8 bases, with 11 bases spanning the gap. CDR3 sequence reads: CASSYSRGRDEQFF. Here the CDR3 DNA reads TGTGCCAGCAGTTACTCGCGGGGTAGGGATGAGCAGTTCTTC.

With respect to this clonotype: One end of the junction varies from germline; a read error may be responsible. The chain's CDR3 is CTSSVGSYEQYF. CDR3 sequence (DNA): TGTACCAGCAGCGTTGGAAGCTACGAGCAGTACTTC. The rearrangement links TRBV7-9 to TRBJ2-7; the D is unclear. Germline loops: CDR1 SEHNR, CDR2 FQNEAQ (reference sequence). The CDR3 sequence is 12 residues long. Combining the CDR3 with reference TRBV7-9 and TRBJ2-7 gives the whole variable domain DTGVSQNPRHKITKRGQNVTFRCDPISEHNRLYWYRQTLGQGPEFLTYFQNEAQLEKSRLLSDRFSAERPKGSFSTLEIQRTEQGDSAMYLCTSSVGSYEQYFGPGTRLTVT.

V is TRBV20-1 and J is TRBJ1-5; D remains unclear. CDR1 is DFQATT and CDR2 is SNEGSKA in the germline V gene (reference sequence). Trimming left V 2 bases short and J 4 bases short, with 18 bases between. The CDR3 covers 16 residues. The CDR3 DNA follows: TGCAGTGCTAGACTCCCCCTTGGCACCCTTAATCAGCCCCAGCATTTT. Translated: CSARLPLGTLNQPQHF.

This clonotype has only one observation. CDR3 nucleotide sequence: TGTGCCAGCAGCCAGACAGGGGGCTACACTGAAGCTTTCTTT. Translation: CASSQTGGYTEAFF. This chain links TRBV11-2 with TRBJ1-1; 10 nucleotides line up with TRBD1. The CDR3 spans 14 residues. With V trimmed by 5 bases and J by 3 bases, 3 bases remained unmatched. Germline CDR1 and CDR2: SGHAT and FQNNGV.

This clonotype has ten or more counts. This chain's CDR3 is CSVVSAGGAYEQYF. The CDR3 nucleotides read TGCAGCGTTGTATCCGCGGGGGGGGCCTACGAGCAGTACTTC. The chain recombines TRBV29-1 with TRBJ2-7; 9 bases map to TRBD2. Germline CDR1 and CDR2: SQVTM and ANQGSEA. Trimming took 4 bases from V and 2 from J; bases not matched to a gene: 6. The CDR3 has 14 amino acids.

The rearrangement joins TRBV20-1 to TRBJ2-3; D is unclear. This CDR3 comprises 14 residues. Germline V gene sequence: CDR1 DFQATT, CDR2 SNEGSKA (reference sequence). Trimming pared 0 bases from V and 2 bases from J, leaving 9 bases between. CDR3 nucleotide sequence: TGCAGTGCTAGAGATAGCCGTATCACAGATACGCAGTATTTT. Its protein is CSARDSRITDTQYF.

CDR3: CASRSRSGGDTQHF. Written as DNA, the CDR3 is TGTGCCAGCCGGTCGCGGTCGGGCGGAGATACGCAGCATTTT. V and J are TRBV2 and TRBJ2-3; D gene ambiguous. The DNA end favors TRBJ1-5, so the J call may be wrong. The CDR3 covers 14 residues. Germline V gene lookup returns CDR1 SNHLY and CDR2 FYNNEI.

This clonotype was detected a few times. The chain employs TRBV11-2 and TRBJ2-1; possibly TRBD1 or TRBD2 for D (5 bases each). V was trimmed by 6 bases and J by 6 bases, leaving 15 bases between them. The CDR3 sequence is 14 residues long. The germline V gene has CDR1 SGHAT and CDR2 FQNNGV. The CDR3 region has the DNA TGTGCCAGCAGTGCGTCCAGAGGGACCAATGAGCAGTTCTTC. Its protein is CASSASRGTNEQFF.

This sequence joins TRBV7-2 and TRBJ2-7, with D possibly TRBD1 on 7 matching bases. Germline V lookup: CDR1 SGHTA, CDR2 FQGNSA. Trimming pared 7 bases from V and 5 bases from J, leaving 21 bases between. This CDR3 region has 15 residues. CDR3 DNA sequence: TGTGCCAGCAACCCCCGGGTCAGGGGGGCTGACGAGCAGTACTTC. Amino acids: CASNPRVRGADEQYF.

This clonotype has more than one count but fewer than ten. The CDR3 protein is CASRDSGLETQYF. The CDR3 DNA sequence: TGTGCCAGCAGGGACAGCGGCCTAGAGACCCAGTACTTC. V is TRBV6-2 or TRBV6-3 and J is TRBJ2-5; D may be TRBD1 (6 bases). V dropped 6 bases and J dropped 4 bases, with 12 bases sitting between them. This CDR3 spans 13 amino acids. Germline V gene sequence: CDR1 MNHEY, CDR2 SVGEGT.

The table lists this clonotype with many counts. The chain employs TRBV24-1 and TRBJ1-2; D gene uncertain. This CDR3 comprises 14 residues. From germline, CDR1 is KGHDR and CDR2 SFDVKD. The germline V and J ends were trimmed by 4 bases and 4 bases, with 12 bases remaining between them. DNA of the CDR3: TGTGCCACCAGTGACGGGCAGTATAGCTATGGCTACACCTTC. Its protein is CATSDGQYSYGYTF.

The chain combines TRBV2 with TRBJ2-3, with D hard to call. CDR1 is SNHLY, CDR2 FYNNEI, per germline. Trimming pared 7 bases from V and 4 bases from J, leaving 15 bases between. The CDR3 loop spans 14 amino acids. The chain's CDR3 is CASNGISQADTQYF. Written as DNA, the CDR3 is TGTGCCAGCAATGGAATCTCACAAGCAGATACGCAGTATTTT.

The chain employs TRBV29-1 and TRBJ1-1; possible D gene TRBD1, 5 bases. The germline V gene encodes CDR1 SQVTM and CDR2 ANQGSEA. There are 13 residues in the CDR3. V was cut by 7 bases and J by 0 bases, with 12 bases left in between. The CDR3 DNA follows: TGCAGCGGCGGGGACGGAGTGAACACTGAAGCTTTCTTT. This codes for CSGGDGVNTEAFF.

Notes on this clonotype: At one end, the junction sequence differs from germline, possibly due to a read error. The gene calls are TRBV29-1 and TRBJ1-5, with D perhaps matching TRBD1 (6 bases). The CDR3 covers 13 residues. Germline CDR1 is SQVTM and CDR2 is ANQGSEA. CDR3 sequence reads: CGVASGQGQPQHF. DNA of the CDR3: TGCGGCGTTGCCTCGGGTCAGGGGCAGCCCCAGCATTTT.

The sample holds many counts of this clonotype. This rearrangement joins TRBV11-1 to TRBJ2-7; 9 bases align to TRBD1. J gave up 2 bases and V 5 bases, and 7 bases lay outside the gene matches. Germline lookup yields CDR1 SGHAT and CDR2 FQDESV (reference sequence). The CDR3 consists of 15 residues. Here the CDR3 reads CASSSDGTGTYEQYF. The CDR3 nucleotides are TGTGCCAGCAGCAGCGACGGGACAGGGACCTACGAGCAGTACTTC.